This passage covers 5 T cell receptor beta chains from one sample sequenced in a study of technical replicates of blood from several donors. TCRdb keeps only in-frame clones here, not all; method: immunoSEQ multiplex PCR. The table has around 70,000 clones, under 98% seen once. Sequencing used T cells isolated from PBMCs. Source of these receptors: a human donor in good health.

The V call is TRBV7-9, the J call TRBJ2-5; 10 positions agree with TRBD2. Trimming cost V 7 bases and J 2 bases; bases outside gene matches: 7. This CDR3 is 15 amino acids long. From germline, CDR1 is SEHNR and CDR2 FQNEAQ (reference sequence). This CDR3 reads CASTLGTSVQETQYF. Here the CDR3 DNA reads TGTGCCAGCACCCTAGGGACTAGCGTGCAAGAGACCCAGTACTTC.

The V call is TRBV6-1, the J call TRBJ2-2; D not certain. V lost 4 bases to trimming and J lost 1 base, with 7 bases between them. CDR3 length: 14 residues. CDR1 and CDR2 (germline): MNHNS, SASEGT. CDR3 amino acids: CASSGEVNTGELFF. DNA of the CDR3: TGTGCCAGCAGTGGAGAGGTGAACACCGGGGAGCTGTTTTTT.

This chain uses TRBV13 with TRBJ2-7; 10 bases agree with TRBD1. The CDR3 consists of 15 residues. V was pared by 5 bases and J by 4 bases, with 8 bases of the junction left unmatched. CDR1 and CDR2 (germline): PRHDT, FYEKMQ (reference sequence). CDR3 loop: CASSASGQGVYEQYF. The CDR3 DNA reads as TGTGCCAGCAGCGCCTCCGGACAGGGGGTATACGAGCAGTACTTC.

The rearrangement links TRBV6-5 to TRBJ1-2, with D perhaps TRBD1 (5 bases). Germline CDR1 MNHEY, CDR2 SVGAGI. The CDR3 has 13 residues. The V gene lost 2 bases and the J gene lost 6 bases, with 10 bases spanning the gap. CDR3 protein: CASSYQQVDGYTF. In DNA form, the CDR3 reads TGTGCCAGCAGTTACCAACAGGTCGATGGCTACACCTTC.

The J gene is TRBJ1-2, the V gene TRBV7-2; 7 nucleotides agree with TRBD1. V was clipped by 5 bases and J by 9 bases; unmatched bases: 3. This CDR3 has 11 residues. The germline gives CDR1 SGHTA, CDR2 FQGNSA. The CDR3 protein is CASSLQGRYTF. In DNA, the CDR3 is TGTGCCAGCAGCCTACAGGGGCGCTACACCTTC.